This T cell receptor beta chain was recovered during a study of blood T cell repertoires in COVID-19. Turning to the study itself: Samples of COVID-19 (acute and convalescent) were obtained from the United States, Italy and Spain. In each case, the material was cDNA or gDNA derived from T cells, B-cell-depleted T cells, or PBMCs.

Comments on this clone: A far larger clone is a single base away, which makes a read error likely.

The CDR3 runs 14 residues. Germline V gene sequence: CDR1 SGDLS, CDR2 YYNGEE. The V end was cut by 5 bases, the J end by 1 base, with 10 bases between. Assay used: immunoSEQ multiplex PCR; TCRdb lists only in-frame clones, some missing. The sample includes over 200,000 clones, roughly nine tenths of them seen just once. Enrolled through a virtual design, the participants were between 18 and 89 years of age and came from 24 US areas. Clinical history reported by participants formed the basis on which cohorts were assigned. The sequenced sample consisted of PBMCs or T cells enriched from blood (not recorded which). This clonotype was sampled from a man aged 30 to 39 who had recovered from COVID-19. V usage is TRBV9 and J usage is TRBJ1-3; D is perhaps TRBD1 (6 bases). The CDR3 reads CASSETGSGNTIYF. As DNA, the CDR3 is TGTGCCAGCAGTGAAACAGGGTCTGGAAACACCATATATTTT.